This TCR beta chain was identified during a study of blood T cell repertoires in COVID-19 (dated by TCRdb to 2020 to 2022). In the study overall: The collaborator samples originated in the United States, Italy and Spain and spanned the acute and convalescent phases of COVID-19. Nearly every sample came with metadata listing a de-identified subject ID, COVID-19 status, age in years and sex. The prospective study material was composed of cDNA or gDNA derived from T cells, B-cell-depleted T cells, or PBMCs. The samples were drawn from the first 160 participants of the ongoing ImmuneRACE study and from about 1,200 subjects provided by 6 global collaborators. The repertoires were made available in a free public database intended to serve as a resource for research on the immune response to SARS-CoV-2. The dataset comprised deeply sampled blood TCRbeta repertoires from subjects exposed to, actively infected with, or recovered from COVID-19. Where available, HLA class I and class II types were taken from metadata supplied by the sample provider and were not determined by assay-based typing. Paper-wide results and their limitations: The amount of clinical and demographic metadata varied by source and participant and was provided uncurated.

The V end gives up 10 bases and the J end 3 bases, leaving 6 bases in the junction not matched to a gene. Taken from cysteine to phenylalanine, the CDR3 has 14 residues. The CDR3 DNA has 42 bases and is translated from base 1. CDR1 and CDR2, looked up from the germline V gene (reference sequence), are LNHDA and SQIVND. As for this clone: Its antigen specificity is not known. Qualities for individual bases were not recorded, and no much larger clone is one base off.

TCRbeta CDR3 regions were amplified from genomic DNA by means of the immunoSEQ Assay, a bias-controlled multiplex PCR. For the original study's pipeline: The number of nucleated cells in each sample was estimated by amplification of reference gene primers within the assay. To quantify the absolute abundance of each unique TCRbeta CDR3 rearrangement, sequence reads were collapsed and filtered. For each sample, productive Simpson clonality was calculated by taking the square root of Simpson's diversity index across productive rearrangements. TCRdb holds this immuneACCESS table with in-frame rearrangements only. Some clones are missing; in checked studies, unresolved V genes explain under half, and the rest has no known cause. That table gives V, J and clone size, and the DNA gave D and trimming. This sample has 200,000 or so clones in its table, and 80% to 90% of those were observed once. The ten biggest clones cover about 10% of the sample.

One collaborating source in Seattle enrolled patients while the patients were actively infected and followed the patients over time throughout the course of disease. Collaborating institutions collected whole blood in K2EDTA tubes following their own protocols. For TCRbeta analysis, collaborators shipped samples in one of three forms: frozen whole blood, isolated PBMCs, or DNA extracted from either of those sample types. The specimen sequenced was peripheral blood. The TCR comes from a woman older than 75 with COVID-19, enrolled during active disease. Here the chain combines TRBV19 and TRBJ2-3; TRBD1 fits 11 bases in the junction. The DNA reads as follows: TGTGCCACCAGTGGGACAGGGGGAACAGATACGCAGTATTTT. This is translated as CATSGTGGTDTQYF.